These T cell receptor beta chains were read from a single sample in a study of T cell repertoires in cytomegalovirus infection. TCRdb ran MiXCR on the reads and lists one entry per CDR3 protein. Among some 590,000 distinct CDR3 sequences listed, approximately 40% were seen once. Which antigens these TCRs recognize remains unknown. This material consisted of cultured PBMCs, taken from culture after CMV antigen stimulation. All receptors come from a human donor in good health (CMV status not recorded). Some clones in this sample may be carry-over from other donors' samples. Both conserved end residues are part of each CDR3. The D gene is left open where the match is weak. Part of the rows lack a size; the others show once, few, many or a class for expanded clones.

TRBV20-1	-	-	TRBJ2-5	CSALKGGIGWETQYF	TGCAGTGCTTTAAAGGGGGGGATCGGGTGGGAGACCCAGTACTTC
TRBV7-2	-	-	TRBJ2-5	CASSIPPQETQYF	TGTGCCAGCAGTATACCGCCCCAAGAGACCCAGTACTTC
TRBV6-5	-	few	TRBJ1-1	CASSRTNTEAFF	TGTGCCAGCAGTCGGACCAACACTGAAGCTTTCTTT
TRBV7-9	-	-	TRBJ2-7	CASSHQGPTREQYF	TGTGCCAGCAGCCATCAGGGGCCAACCAGGGAGCAGTACTTC
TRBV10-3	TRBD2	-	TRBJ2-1	CAISESASGGNEQFF	TGTGCCATCAGTGAGTCGGCTAGCGGGGGCAATGAGCAGTTCTTC
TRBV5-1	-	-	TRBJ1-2	CASSLGLTMGGYTF	TGCGCCAGCAGCTTGGGACTGACTATGGGGGGCTACACCTTC
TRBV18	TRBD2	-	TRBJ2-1	CASSPRGTSGGLLNEQFF	TGTGCCAGCTCACCACGGGGGACTAGCGGGGGGCTCTTGAATGAGCAGTTCTTC
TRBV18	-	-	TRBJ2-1	CASSPPTKGNEQFF	TGTGCCAGCTCACCACCTACGAAGGGCAATGAGCAGTTCTTC
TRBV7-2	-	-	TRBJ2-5	CASSLLEGGLETQYF	TGTGCCAGCAGCTTATTGGAGGGGGGCTTAGAGACCCAGTACTTC
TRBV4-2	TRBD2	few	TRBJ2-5	CASSQAGLAGKRETQYF	TGTGCCAGCAGCCAAGCCGGACTAGCGGGCAAACGGGAGACCCAGTACTTC
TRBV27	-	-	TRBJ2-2	CASSLVGVRTGELFF	TGTGCCAGCAGTTTAGTCGGGGTTCGGACCGGGGAGCTGTTTTTT
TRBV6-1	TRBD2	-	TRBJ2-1	CASSEGTSRVYNEQFF	TGTGCCAGCAGTGAAGGGACTAGCAGGGTTTACAATGAGCAGTTCTTC
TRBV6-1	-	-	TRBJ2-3	CASSRTGLDTQYF	TGTGCCAGCAGTCGGACCGGACTGGATACGCAGTATTTT
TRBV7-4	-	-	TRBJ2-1	CASSWKGSYNEQFF	TGTGCCAGCAGCTGGAAGGGGTCCTACAATGAGCAGTTCTTC
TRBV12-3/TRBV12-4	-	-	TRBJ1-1	CASSFVVLNMNTEAFF	TGTGCCAGCAGTTTTGTGGTTCTGAACATGAACACTGAAGCTTTCTTT
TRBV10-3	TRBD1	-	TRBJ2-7	CAIRPGQGDYEQYF	TGTGCCATCAGGCCGGGACAGGGAGACTACGAGCAGTACTTC
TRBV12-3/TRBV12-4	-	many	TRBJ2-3	CASLGQVTDTQYF	TGTGCCAGCCTGGGGCAGGTCACAGATACGCAGTATTTT
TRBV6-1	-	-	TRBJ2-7	CASSELQVSSYEQYF	TGTGCCAGCAGTGAACTGCAGGTGAGCTCCTACGAGCAGTACTTC
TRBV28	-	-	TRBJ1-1	CASSLYQVRPEAFF	TGTGCCAGCAGTTTATACCAGGTACGACCTGAAGCTTTCTTT
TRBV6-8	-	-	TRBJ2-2	CASSYGSSSTGELFF	TGTGCCAGCAGTTACGGCAGTTCGAGCACCGGGGAGCTGTTTTTT
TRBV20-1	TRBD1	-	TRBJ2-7	CSAYRDRYYEQYF	TGCAGTGCTTACCGGGACAGATACTACGAGCAGTACTTC
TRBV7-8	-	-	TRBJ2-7	CASSFSGVPTGEQYF	TGTGCCAGCAGCTTTTCAGGTGTTCCTACTGGGGAGCAGTACTTC
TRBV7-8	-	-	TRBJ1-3	CASSLGGGPLSGNTIYF	TGTGCCAGCAGCTTAGGAGGAGGACCCCTTTCGGGAAACACCATATATTTT
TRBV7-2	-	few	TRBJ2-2	CASSRTRLNTGELFF	TGTGCCAGCAGCCGCACCCGACTGAACACCGGGGAGCTGTTTTTT
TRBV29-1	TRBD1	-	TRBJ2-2	CSAGTGKRAGELFF	TGCAGCGCCGGGACAGGCAAACGGGCCGGGGAGCTGTTTTTT
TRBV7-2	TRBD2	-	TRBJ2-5	CASSQLASETQYF	TGTGCCAGCAGTCAACTAGCGTCCGAGACCCAGTACTTC
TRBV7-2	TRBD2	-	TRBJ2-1	CASSPVAGGEQFF	TGTGCCAGCAGCCCTGTAGCGGGAGGTGAGCAGTTCTTC
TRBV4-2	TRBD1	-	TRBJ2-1	CASSQAGQGYNEQFF	TGTGCCAGCAGCCAAGCGGGACAGGGTTACAATGAGCAGTTCTTC
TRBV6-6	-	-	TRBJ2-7	CASRTSPTSYEQYF	TGTGCCAGCAGGACATCCCCGACCTCCTACGAGCAGTACTTC
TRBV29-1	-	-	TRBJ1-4	CSGLQGQNEKLFF	TGCAGCGGCCTACAGGGACAAAATGAAAAACTGTTTTTT
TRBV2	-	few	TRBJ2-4	CASGDTLAKNIQYF	TGTGCCAGCGGGGACACCTTAGCCAAAAACATTCAGTACTTC
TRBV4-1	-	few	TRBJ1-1	CASSQDPLNTEAFF	TGCGCCAGCAGCCAAGACCCGCTAAACACTGAAGCTTTCTTT
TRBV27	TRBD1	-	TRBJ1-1	CASSPRQGRDTEAFF	TGTGCCAGCAGTCCAAGACAGGGTAGGGACACTGAAGCTTTCTTT
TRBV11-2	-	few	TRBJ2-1	CASKLYGEQFF	TGTGCCAGCAAATTATACGGCGAGCAGTTCTTC
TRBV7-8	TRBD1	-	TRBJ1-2	CASSPPTGFVFGYTF	TGTGCCAGCAGCCCACCGACAGGGTTCGTTTTTGGCTACACCTTC
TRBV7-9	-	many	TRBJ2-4	CASRDPGHTTPLAKNIQYF	TGTGCCAGCAGGGATCCTGGACACACCACCCCCCTAGCCAAAAACATTCAGTACTTC
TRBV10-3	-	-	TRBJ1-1	CAINGGRDTEAFF	TGTGCCATCAACGGGGGCAGGGACACTGAAGCTTTCTTT
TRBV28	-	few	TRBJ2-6	CASSRDRSNSGANVLTF	TGTGCCAGCAGTAGAGACAGGTCAAACTCTGGGGCCAACGTCCTGACTTTC
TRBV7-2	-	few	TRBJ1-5	CASSIRLDQPQHF	TGTGCCAGCAGCATCCGATTAGATCAGCCCCAGCATTTT
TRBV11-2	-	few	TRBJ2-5	CASSLEGSMMTETQYF	TGTGCCAGCAGCTTAGAGGGCAGCATGATGACTGAGACCCAGTACTTC
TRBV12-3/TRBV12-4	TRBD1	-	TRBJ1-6	CASSSTGFNSPLHF	TGTGCCAGCAGTTCGACAGGGTTTAATTCACCCCTCCACTTT
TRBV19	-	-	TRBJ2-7	CASSNWGDSGEQYF	TGTGCCAGTAGCAACTGGGGGGACTCGGGCGAGCAGTACTTC
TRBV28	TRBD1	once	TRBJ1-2	CASSDYRGGGYTF	TGTGCCAGCAGTGACTACAGGGGCGGTGGCTACACCTTC
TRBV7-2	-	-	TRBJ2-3	CASSPLMGTDTQYF	TGTGCCAGCAGCCCCCTTATGGGAACAGATACGCAGTATTTT
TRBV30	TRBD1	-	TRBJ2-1	CAWRGTGGGEQFF	TGTGCCTGGCGCGGGACAGGGGGTGGTGAGCAGTTCTTC
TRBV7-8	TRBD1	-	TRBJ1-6	CASSQNRQGGNSPLHF	TGTGCCAGCAGCCAAAACCGACAGGGCGGTAATTCACCCCTCCACTTT
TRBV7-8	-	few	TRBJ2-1	CASSFGGREQFF	TGTGCCAGCAGCTTTGGTGGGAGGGAGCAGTTCTTC
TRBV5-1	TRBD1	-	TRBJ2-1	CASQGQGSYNEQFF	TGCGCCAGCCAGGGACAGGGGTCCTACAATGAGCAGTTCTTC
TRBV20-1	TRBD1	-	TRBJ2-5	CSAVDRGETQYF	TGCAGTGCAGTGGACAGGGGAGAGACCCAGTACTTC